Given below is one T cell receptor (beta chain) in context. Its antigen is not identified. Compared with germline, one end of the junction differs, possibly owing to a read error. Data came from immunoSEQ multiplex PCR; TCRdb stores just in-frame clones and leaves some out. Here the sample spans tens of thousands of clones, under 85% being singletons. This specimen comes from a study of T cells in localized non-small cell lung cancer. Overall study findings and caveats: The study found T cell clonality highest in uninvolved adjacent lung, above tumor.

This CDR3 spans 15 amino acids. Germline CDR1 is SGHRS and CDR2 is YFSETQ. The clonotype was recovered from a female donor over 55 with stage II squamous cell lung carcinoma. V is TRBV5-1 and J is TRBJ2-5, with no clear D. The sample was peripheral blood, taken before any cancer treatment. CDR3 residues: CASSLQARSEEAQYF. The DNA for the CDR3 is TGCGCCAGCAGCTTGCAGGCTAGATCAGAAGAGGCCCAGTACTTC.